These T cell receptor beta chains were read from a single sample in a study of T cells in Graves' hyperthyroidism and ophthalmopathy. TCRdb recomputed calls from the multiplex PCR reads with MiXCR, one row per CDR3 protein. Of around 350,000 distinct CDR3 sequences listed, around 14% are singletons. Sequencing used blood. All receptors come from a woman aged 18-29 years with Graves' hyperthyroidism. CDR3s include the opening cysteine and the closing phenylalanine or tryptophan. The D gene is left open where the match is weak. Expanded clones get a size class; other rows say once, few or many, or leave the size out.

d_call clone_size j_call v_call cdr3_nt cdr3_aa
NA many TRBJ2-1 TRBV25-1 TGTGCCAGCAGTGATACAGCAATCTCCTACAATGAGCAGTTCTTC CASSDTAISYNEQFF
TRBD2 NA TRBJ2-5 TRBV11-2 TGTGCCAGCATCTGGGGGGGGGAGGAGACCCAGTACTTC CASIWGGEETQYF
NA many TRBJ2-3 TRBV5-1 TGCGCCAGCAGCTTGGATACTAGCACAGATACGCAGTATTTT CASSLDTSTDTQYF
NA few TRBJ1-6 TRBV7-9 TGTGCCAGCACCGGGGGACGGGCTTCTAATTCACCCCTCCACTTT CASTGGRASNSPLHF
NA many TRBJ1-6 TRBV18 TGTGCCAGCTCACCCGACATGGGATATTCACCCCTCCACTTT CASSPDMGYSPLHF
TRBD1 many TRBJ1-6 TRBV7-9 TGTGCCAGCAGCTTGGGACAGCTTGGCTCACCCCTCCACTTT CASSLGQLGSPLHF
TRBD2 many TRBJ2-5 TRBV27 TGTGCCACCCAACCCCTGGGTAGCGGGCCCGAGGCCCAGTACTTC CATQPLGSGPEAQYF
NA once TRBJ1-1 TRBV3-1 TGTGCCAGCAGCCAAGTGGCAGGGATGAACACTGAAGCTTTCTTT CASSQVAGMNTEAFF
NA many TRBJ1-5 TRBV28 TGTGCCAGCAGTTTTAGGGGAATGATTACCAATCAGCCCCAGCATTTT CASSFRGMITNQPQHF
NA many TRBJ1-2 TRBV6-1 TGTGCCAGCAGGGAAGGGGGATATGGCTACACCTTC CASREGGYGYTF
TRBD1 many TRBJ1-2 TRBV6-2/TRBV6-3 TGTGCCAGCAGTCCCCAGACAGGGGCCGGCTACACCTTC CASSPQTGAGYTF
NA many TRBJ2-1 TRBV7-9 TGTGCCAGCAGCTTAGAGGCGGCAGGGAACAATGAGCAGTTCTTC CASSLEAAGNNEQFF
NA few TRBJ2-5 TRBV15 TGTGCCACCAGCAGAGCTTACAGGGGAGGGAATTTGGAGACCCAGTACTTC CATSRAYRGGNLETQYF
NA NA TRBJ1-2 TRBV19 TGTGCCAGTAGTATTAACAGGGCAAACTATGGCTACACCTTC CASSINRANYGYTF
NA many TRBJ2-3 TRBV28 TGTGCCAGCTATGAATCCCGGACAGTTTTTAGCACAGATACGCAGTATTTT CASYESRTVFSTDTQYF
TRBD2 few TRBJ2-3 TRBV4-2 TGTGCCAGCAGCCATGGGACTAGCGGGAGATCAGATACGCAGTATTTT CASSHGTSGRSDTQYF
TRBD2 NA TRBJ2-5 TRBV5-1 TGCGCCAGCAGCTTGGAGCCGTACGGGGGGAGACAAGAGACCCAGTACTTC CASSLEPYGGRQETQYF
TRBD1 NA TRBJ2-1 TRBV19 TGTGCCAGTAGTGCCTTACAGGGGTTCGACAATGAGCAGTTCTTC CASSALQGFDNEQFF
TRBD2 many TRBJ2-3 TRBV4-3 TGCGCCAGCAGCCAAGGGAAGACTAGCGGACTAGATACGCAGTATTTT CASSQGKTSGLDTQYF
NA many TRBJ1-2 TRBV6-1 TGTGCCAGCAGTGAAAGGATGTTAGAACAGCTCTATGGCTACACCTTC CASSERMLEQLYGYTF
TRBD1 many TRBJ2-7 TRBV18 TGTGCCAGCTCACTAAACTCGGGACAGGGCCACGAGCAGTACTTC CASSLNSGQGHEQYF
TRBD2 NA TRBJ2-1 TRBV19 TGTGCCAGTAGTATAGCCCCCGGGACTAGCGGGAGTCATGAGCAGTTCTTC CASSIAPGTSGSHEQFF
NA many TRBJ1-1 TRBV9 TGTGCCAGCAGCGCCCAGACGGGGAGCACTGAAGCTTTCTTT CASSAQTGSTEAFF
NA NA TRBJ2-3 TRBV28 TGTGCCAGCAGCCGCAGTAGCACCACAGATACGCAGTATTTT CASSRSSTTDTQYF
TRBD2 many TRBJ2-7 TRBV5-1 TGCGCCAGCAGCTTAGCGGGACTCGGGGAGCAGTACTTC CASSLAGLGEQYF
TRBD2 few TRBJ2-1 TRBV29-1 TGCAGCGTTGATAGGACTAGAAGTGGAAGTGAGCAGTTCTTC CSVDRTRSGSEQFF
NA many TRBJ2-7 TRBV4-3 TGCGCCAGCAGCCAAGATTTGGGGGCGACAAAAGTGGACTACGAGCAGTACTTC CASSQDLGATKVDYEQYF
NA many TRBJ1-2 TRBV13 TGTGCCAGCAGCTCTTCAGGGACTGGCGGCTACACCTTC CASSSSGTGGYTF
TRBD2 NA TRBJ2-7 TRBV18 TGTGCCAGCTCACCATCAGAGTCGGGACTAGCCCACGAGCAGTACTTC CASSPSESGLAHEQYF
TRBD2 many TRBJ2-4 TRBV20-1 TGCAGTGCTAGTTGGGGGGGCATTCAGTACTTC CSASWGGIQYF
TRBD2 many TRBJ2-1 TRBV3-1 TGTGCCAGCAGCCCGGGACTAGAAGTGTGGGGTGAGCAGTTCTTC CASSPGLEVWGEQFF
NA many TRBJ2-3 TRBV7-3 TGTGCCAGCAGCTTAAGTGGGGGAAGAGATACGCAGTATTTT CASSLSGGRDTQYF
NA many TRBJ1-6 TRBV7-9 TGTGCCAGCAGCCGAGCGATGCCACCCCTCCACTTT CASSRAMPPLHF
TRBD1 many TRBJ1-5 TRBV7-2 TGTGCCAGCAGTTCCCAGACAGGGACGAGGCAGCCCCAGCATTTT CASSSQTGTRQPQHF
NA few TRBJ2-1 TRBV13 TGTGCCAGCAGCTTTGGACAGATTTTCGACAATGAGCAGTTCTTC CASSFGQIFDNEQFF
NA many TRBJ1-4 TRBV2 TGTGCCAGCAGCGGGCTACAGGGACGAGCTGAAAAACTGTTTTTT CASSGLQGRAEKLFF
NA many TRBJ2-3 TRBV6-1 TGTGCCAGCAGTTCGGCCCTCGGAGATACGCAGTATTTT CASSSALGDTQYF
TRBD2 NA TRBJ2-7 TRBV19 TGTGCCAGTAGTATGTTGGCTAGCGGGAATCTCCTCTACGAGCAGTACTTC CASSMLASGNLLYEQYF
NA few TRBJ2-5 TRBV7-9 TGTGCCAGCAGACGACCCCGAGGACGGCTAGAAGAGACCCAGTACTTC CASRRPRGRLEETQYF
NA few TRBJ2-3 TRBV5-1 TGCGCCAGCAGCTTGGAGGGGCGCGGCACAGATACGCAGTATTTT CASSLEGRGTDTQYF
NA NA TRBJ1-6 TRBV9 TGTGCCAGCAGCGCCGAGACAAATTCACCCCTCCACTTT CASSAETNSPLHF
NA many TRBJ2-1 TRBV20-1 TGCAGTGCTAGTGGTCCTAGCAGGAGCTCCTACAATGAGCAGTTCTTC CSASGPSRSSYNEQFF
NA many TRBJ2-2 TRBV28 TGTGCCAGCATGTCGAACACCGGGGAGCTGTTTTTT CASMSNTGELFF
TRBD2 many TRBJ2-7 TRBV11-1 TGTGCCAGCAGCTTAGGAGCTAGCGGGATTACCTACGAGCAGTACTTC CASSLGASGITYEQYF
TRBD2 few TRBJ2-1 TRBV4-1 TGCGCCAGCAGCCTAGGACTAGCGGGGGTTCGGGGCAATGAGCAGTTCTTC CASSLGLAGVRGNEQFF
TRBD2 many TRBJ2-1 TRBV7-9 TGTGCCAGCAGCTTGCTAGCGGTCCCGGGGCCCTACAATGAGCAGTTCTTC CASSLLAVPGPYNEQFF
NA few TRBJ1-3 TRBV19 TGTGCCAGTAGTACCACTCGACAGGTCCGATCTGGAAACACCATATATTTT CASSTTRQVRSGNTIYF
NA many TRBJ2-7 TRBV7-9 TGTGCCAGCAGCTTATTCTCCTACGAGCAGTACTTC CASSLFSYEQYF
NA NA TRBJ2-6 TRBV7-9 TGTGCCAGCAGCCGCTCGATCGGATACTCTGGGGCCAACGTCCTGACTTTC CASSRSIGYSGANVLTF
NA many TRBJ1-4 TRBV5-1 TGCGCCAGCAGCTCGAACCACAGGGTCGGTGAAAAACTGTTTTTT CASSSNHRVGEKLFF
NA NA TRBJ2-4 TRBV6-2/TRBV6-3 TGTGCCAGCAGTTACACCCCAGGGGGCGGGGGAGCCAAAAACATTCAGTACTTC CASSYTPGGGGAKNIQYF
TRBD2 NA TRBJ2-3 TRBV27 TGTGCCAGCACCTCCCGGCTAGCGGGGAGCACAGATACGCAGTATTTT CASTSRLAGSTDTQYF
NA many TRBJ1-1 TRBV4-1 TGCGCCAGCAGCCAAGATGAGCGAAGGCCTGAAGCTTTCTTT CASSQDERRPEAFF
NA NA TRBJ2-3 TRBV6-5 TGTGCCAGCAGTTACGTTTCCGGGACGAGGGATACGCAGTATTTT CASSYVSGTRDTQYF
NA many TRBJ1-1 TRBV5-1 TGCGCCAGCAGCTTGGCCTATCGAGGGTCGGGCACTGAAGCTTTCTTT CASSLAYRGSGTEAFF